These 23 T cell receptor beta chains came from one sample sequenced in a study of neurological immune-mediated disorders. MiXCR, run by TCRdb on the 5' RACE reads, gives a single entry per CDR3 protein. In the table there are more than 15,000 distinct CDR3 sequences, roughly 15% of which are singletons. The specimen was PBMCs. These receptors were taken from a man aged 55 to 70 with HTLV-1-associated myelopathy (HAM/TSP).

This clonotype occurred many times. The V gene is TRBV5-1, the J gene TRBJ2-7; D gene ambiguous. The CDR3 has 14 residues. Between the trimmed V and J ends, which lost 3 bases and 0 bases, there was a span of 10 bases. CDR1 and CDR2 (germline): SGHRS, YFSETQ. The CDR3 DNA reads as TGCGCCAGCAGCTCGGACGCCAGCTCCTACGAGCAGTACTTC. Residues: CASSSDASSYEQYF.

This clonotype was recorded many times. V usage is TRBV7-9 and J usage is TRBJ2-7; possible D gene TRBD1, 5 bases. Trimming cost V 11 bases and J 11 bases, with 25 bases left between them. Germline V gene data show CDR1 as SEHNR and CDR2 as FQNEAQ (reference sequence). This CDR3 is 13 amino acids long. The DNA for the CDR3 is TGTGCCGTACGTCCCGACAGAGCCGATCGGAAGTACTTC. Protein sequence: CAVRPDRADRKYF. The entire variable domain, with the rest obtained from reference TRBV7-9 and TRBJ2-7, is as follows: DTGVSQNPRHKITKRGQNVTFRCDPISEHNRLYWYRQTLGQGPEFLTYFQNEAQLEKSRLLSDRFSAERPKGSFSTLEIQRTEQGDSAMYLCAVRPDRADRKYFGPGTRLTVT.

This clonotype was recorded a few times. The J gene is TRBJ1-4, the V gene TRBV19; TRBD1 aligns across 8 bases. The CDR3 contains 13 residues. With 4 bases clipped from V and 8 bases from J, the junction kept 3 bases outside the gene matches. The V gene's germline CDR1 is LNHDA and CDR2 SQIVND (reference sequence). The CDR3 DNA follows: TGTGCCAGTAGTAGGACAGGGAGGGAAAAACTGTTTTTT. Its protein product is CASSRTGREKLFF.

This clonotype was observed many times. The chain uses TRBV7-2 and TRBJ1-6, with a tentative D call TRBD1 (6 bases). Germline V CDR1 and CDR2: SGHTA, FQGNSA. The ends were cut back, 5 bases at V and 2 bases at J, with 16 bases in the middle. CDR3 size: 17 residues. CDR3 sequence (DNA): TGTGCCAGCAGCCCGCCGGGGGGCGGAGCCTATAATTCACCCCTCCACTTT. This encodes CASSPPGGGAYNSPLHF.

This clonotype ranks as medium-sized (0.01 to 0.1%). The V and J genes are TRBV7-2 and TRBJ2-5, with 7 bases identical to TRBD1. The CDR3 is 14 amino acids. With V trimmed by 3 bases and J by 2 bases, 3 bases remained unmatched. The germline V gene has CDR1 SGHTA and CDR2 FQGNSA. The CDR3 loop reads CASSFQTGQETQYF. Here the CDR3 DNA reads TGTGCCAGCAGCTTCCAGACAGGGCAAGAGACCCAGTACTTC.

Ten or more counts support this clonotype. The gene calls are TRBV5-1 and TRBJ2-5; 8 bases line up with TRBD1. CDR3 size: 16 residues. The J segment lost 4 bases and the V segment lost 4 bases, leaving 12 bases of the junction unmatched. CDR1 and CDR2 from the germline V gene are SGHRS and YFSETQ. CDR3 region: CASSNRGQGSGETQYF. CDR3 DNA sequence: TGCGCCAGCAGCAACCGTGGACAGGGTTCAGGAGAGACCCAGTACTTC.

Within the sample, this clonotype is medium-sized. This chain connects TRBV3-1 to TRBJ2-5, with D possibly matching TRBD1 (5 bases). Germline CDR1 is LGHDT and CDR2 is YNNKEL (reference sequence). Trimming removed 0 bases from V and 1 base from J, with 12 bases in between. There are 16 residues in the CDR3. CDR3 sequence reads: CASSQDIGHSQETQYF. DNA of the CDR3: TGTGCCAGCAGCCAAGATATCGGACACAGCCAAGAGACCCAGTACTTC.

Many counts were recorded for this clonotype. The chain links TRBV7-9 to TRBJ2-7; weak D call: TRBD1 (8 bases). Germline V gives CDR1 SEHNR, CDR2 FQNEAQ (reference sequence). V gave up 5 bases and J gave up 6 bases, with 14 bases separating them. CDR3 length: 13 residues. This CDR3 reads CASSPDREGEQYF. The DNA of the CDR3 is TGTGCCAGCAGCCCGGACAGGGAGGGCGAGCAGTACTTC.

This clonotype was detected ten times or more. The chain uses TRBV20-1 and TRBJ1-6; no clear D gene. The CDR3 contains 12 residues. CDR1 and CDR2 (germline): DFQATT, SNEGSKA (reference sequence). The germline V and J ends were trimmed by 1 base and 10 bases, with 8 bases remaining between them. CDR3 DNA sequence: TGCAGTGCTAGAGGCGGGCAGTCACCCCTCCACTTT. It yields the protein CSARGGQSPLHF.

The rearrangement links TRBV9 to TRBJ2-5; no reliable D call. Germline V gives CDR1 SGDLS, CDR2 YYNGEE. The V and J ends lost 4 bases and 2 bases respectively, with 21 bases between them. The CDR3 totals 17 residues. The chain's CDR3 is CASSPRLGATSQETQYF. CDR3 nucleotide sequence: TGTGCCAGCAGCCCGAGGTTGGGTGCCACATCTCAAGAGACCCAGTACTTC.

This clonotype was observed at least ten times. The V call is TRBV7-6, the J call TRBJ2-3, with TRBD2 matching 8 bases. The CDR3 has 14 amino acids. The V segment lost 5 bases and the J segment 4 bases; nucleotides outside the gene matches: 5. The germline gives CDR1 SGHVS, CDR2 FNYEAQ. The CDR3 DNA reads as TGTGCCAGCAGCCCCGGGGGGGGGGCAGATACGCAGTATTTT. Translating it yields CASSPGGGADTQYF. Drawing the rest from reference TRBV7-6 and TRBJ2-3, the complete variable domain is GAGVSQSPRYKVTKRGQDVALRCDPISGHVSLYWYRQALGQGPEFLTYFNYEAQQDKSGLPNDRFSAERPEGSISTLTIQRTEQRDSAMYRCASSPGGGADTQYFGPGTRLTVL.

This clonotype was picked up many times. The rearrangement uses TRBV7-2 and TRBJ1-2; 10 positions match TRBD1. V lost 5 bases to trimming and J lost 5 bases; unmatched junction nucleotides: 8. CDR3 length equals 15 residues. Germline CDR1 reads SGHTA; CDR2 reads FQGNSA. The CDR3 sequence is CASSPRTGGRYGYTF. The DNA for the CDR3 is TGTGCCAGCAGCCCTCGGACAGGGGGACGGTATGGCTACACCTTC.

This clonotype was counted at least ten times. The rearrangement uses TRBV18 and TRBJ2-2; no clear D gene. Germline-derived CDR1 and CDR2 are KGHSH and LQKENI. The CDR3 has 12 residues. Trimming took 5 bases from V and 5 from J, leaving 6 bases between them. The CDR3 is CASSILTGELFF. The CDR3 DNA sequence: TGTGCCAGCTCAATACTGACCGGGGAGCTGTTTTTT.

Many counts were recorded for this clonotype. The J gene is TRBJ1-1, the V gene TRBV5-1; a possible D gene is TRBD1 (6 bases). The CDR3 contains 14 residues. Germline V gives CDR1 SGHRS, CDR2 YFSETQ. The V end lost 2 bases, the J end lost 0 bases, and 8 bases lay between the germline ends. The CDR3 coding sequence is TGCGCCAGCAGCTTTGGACAGCTGAACACTGAAGCTTTCTTT. It codes for CASSFGQLNTEAFF.

This clonotype was found many times. The chain combines TRBV20-1 with TRBJ1-2, with 7 bases fitting TRBD1. Germline loops: CDR1 DFQATT, CDR2 SNEGSKA (reference sequence). V lost 5 bases to trimming and J lost 0 bases; unmatched junction nucleotides: 6. This CDR3 is 14 amino acids long. The CDR3 coding sequence is TGCAGTGCTCACGACAGGGAGCCTAACTATGGCTACACCTTC. Translated: CSAHDREPNYGYTF.

The sample holds many counts of this clonotype. The chain's CDR3 is CASSWGTGELFF. Written as DNA, the CDR3 is TGTGCCAGCAGTTGGGGCACCGGGGAGCTGTTTTTT. The rearrangement joins TRBV6-2 or TRBV6-3 to TRBJ2-2; no clear D gene. Germline CDR1 is MNHEY and CDR2 is SVGEGT. With 4 bases removed from V and 4 bases from J, the gap between germline ends came to 4 bases. The CDR3 runs 12 residues.

This clonotype was detected many times. The rearrangement joins TRBV28 to TRBJ2-7; TRBD1 is a possible D gene (6 bases). The CDR3 sequence is 14 residues long. The germline V gene encodes CDR1 MDHEN and CDR2 SYDVKM. Trimming took 2 bases from V and 4 from J, leaving 12 bases between them. The CDR3 DNA reads as TGTGCCAGCAGTTTAGAGGGGGTCCTGTACGAGCAGTACTTC. This gives the protein CASSLEGVLYEQYF.

This clonotype has ten or more counts. This sequence joins TRBV6-2 or TRBV6-3 and TRBJ2-5; D possibly corresponds to TRBD2 (6 bases). Trimming cost V 0 bases and J 1 base, with 6 bases left between them. CDR1 and CDR2 (germline): MNHEY, SVGEGT. This CDR3 comprises 14 residues. CDR3 amino acids: CASSYSGGQETQYF. The CDR3, as DNA: TGTGCCAGCAGTTACTCGGGGGGCCAAGAGACCCAGTACTTC.

This clonotype was seen at least ten times. The chain recombines TRBV28 with TRBJ1-5, with 9 bases aligning to TRBD1. This CDR3 contains 14 residues. Trimming at V came to 6 bases and at J to 7 bases, leaving 7 bases not matched to a gene. Germline V gene data show CDR1 as MDHEN and CDR2 as SYDVKM. This CDR3 is CASSRRQGDQPQHF. CDR3 sequence (DNA): TGTGCCAGCAGCCGTCGACAGGGGGACCAGCCCCAGCATTTT.

This clonotype was picked up many times. This chain uses TRBV5-1 with TRBJ2-7; no definite D call. The CDR3 is made up of 16 amino acids. CDR1 is SGHRS and CDR2 is YFSETQ in the germline V gene. The V gene lost 1 base and the J gene lost 0 bases, with 14 bases spanning the gap. In DNA, the CDR3 is TGCGCCAGCAGCTTGTCGCCCCGGGTTAGCTCCTACGAGCAGTACTTC. Protein sequence: CASSLSPRVSSYEQYF.

This clonotype has at least ten counts. The chain carries TRBV5-1 and TRBJ2-3; 12 bases align to TRBD1. The length of the CDR3 is 13 residues. V lost 4 bases, J lost 8 bases, and 2 bases stayed unmatched. Germline values: CDR1 SGHRS, CDR2 YFSETQ. The CDR3 reads CASSPGQGATQYF. The CDR3 DNA reads as TGCGCCAGCAGCCCGGGACAGGGGGCTACGCAGTATTTT. The full variable domain, its missing parts supplied by reference TRBV5-1 and TRBJ2-3, is KAGVTQTPRYLIKTRGQQVTLSCSPISGHRSVSWYQQTPGQGLQFLFEYFSETQRNKGNFPGRFSGRQFSNSRSEMNVSTLELGDSALYLCASSPGQGATQYFGPGTRLTVL.

This clonotype was observed at least ten times. The gene calls are TRBV2 and TRBJ2-6; D possibly corresponds to TRBD1 (5 bases). The V end lost 2 bases, the J end lost 2 bases, and 10 bases lay between the germline ends. This CDR3 comprises 16 residues. Germline V gene sequence: CDR1 SNHLY, CDR2 FYNNEI. The DNA for the CDR3 is TGTGCCAGCAGTGAACATGGGGCTACTGGGGCCAACGTCCTGACTTTC. It encodes CASSEHGATGANVLTF.

This clonotype was recorded many times. The chain employs TRBV2 and TRBJ2-7; 9 nucleotides line up with TRBD2. The CDR3 consists of 13 residues. The V gene's germline CDR1 is SNHLY and CDR2 FYNNEI. The CDR3 here is CAVQALGGGAWYF. CDR3 DNA sequence: TGTGCGGTCCAGGCACTCGGCGGGGGGGCCTGGTACTTC.